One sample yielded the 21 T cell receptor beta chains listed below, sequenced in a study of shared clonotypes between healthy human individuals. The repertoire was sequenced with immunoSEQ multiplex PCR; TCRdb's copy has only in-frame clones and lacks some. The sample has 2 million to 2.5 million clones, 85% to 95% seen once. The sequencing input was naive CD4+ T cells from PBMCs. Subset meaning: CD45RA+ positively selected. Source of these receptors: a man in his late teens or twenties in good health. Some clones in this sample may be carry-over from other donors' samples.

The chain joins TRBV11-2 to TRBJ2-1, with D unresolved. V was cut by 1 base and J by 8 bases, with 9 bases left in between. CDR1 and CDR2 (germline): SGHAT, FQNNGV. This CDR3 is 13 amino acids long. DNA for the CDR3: TGTGCCAGCAGCTTAGTGCGTGGGTATGAGCAGTTCTTC. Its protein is CASSLVRGYEQFF. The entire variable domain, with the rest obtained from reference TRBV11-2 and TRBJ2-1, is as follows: EAGVAQSPRYKIIEKRQSVAFWCNPISGHATLYWYQQILGQGPKLLIQFQNNGVVDDSQLPKDRFSAERLKGVDSTLKIQPAKLEDSAVYLCASSLVRGYEQFFGPGTRLTVL.

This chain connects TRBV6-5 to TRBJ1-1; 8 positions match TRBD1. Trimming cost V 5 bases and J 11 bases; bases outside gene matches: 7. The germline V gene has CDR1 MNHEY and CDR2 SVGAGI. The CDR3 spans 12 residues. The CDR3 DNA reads TGTGCCAGCAGTCCGGACAGGGTGAGTGCTTTCTTT. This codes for CASSPDRVSAFF.

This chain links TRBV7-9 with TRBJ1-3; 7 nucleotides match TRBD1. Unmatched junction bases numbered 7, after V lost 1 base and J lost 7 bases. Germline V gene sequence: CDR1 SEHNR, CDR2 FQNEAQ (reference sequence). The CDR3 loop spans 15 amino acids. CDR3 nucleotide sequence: TGTGCCAGCAGCTTAGGCCAGGGGGTCGGGAACACCATATATTTT. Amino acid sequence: CASSLGQGVGNTIYF.

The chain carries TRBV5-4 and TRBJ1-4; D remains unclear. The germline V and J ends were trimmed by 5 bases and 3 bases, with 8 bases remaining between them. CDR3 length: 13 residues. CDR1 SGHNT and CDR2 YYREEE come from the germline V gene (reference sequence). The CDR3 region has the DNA TGTGCCAGCAGTAACAGTGCTAATGAAAAACTGTTTTTT. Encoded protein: CASSNSANEKLFF.

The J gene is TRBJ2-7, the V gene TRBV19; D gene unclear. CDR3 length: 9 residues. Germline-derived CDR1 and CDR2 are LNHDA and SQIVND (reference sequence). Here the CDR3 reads CRNDYEQYF. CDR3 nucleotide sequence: TGTCGCAATGACTACGAGCAGTACTTC. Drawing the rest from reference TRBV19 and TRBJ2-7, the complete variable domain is DGGITQSPKYLFRKEGQNVTLSCEQNLNHDAMYWYRQDPGQGLRLIYYSQIVNDFQKGDIAEGYSVSREKKESFPLTVTSAQKNPTAFYLCRNDYEQYFGPGTRLTVT.

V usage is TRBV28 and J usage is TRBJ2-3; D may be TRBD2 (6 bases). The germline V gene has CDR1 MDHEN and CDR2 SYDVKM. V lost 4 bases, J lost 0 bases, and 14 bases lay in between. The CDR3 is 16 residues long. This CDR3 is CASSSGSATSTDTQYF. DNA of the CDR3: TGTGCCAGCAGTTCCGGGAGCGCCACTAGCACAGATACGCAGTATTTT.

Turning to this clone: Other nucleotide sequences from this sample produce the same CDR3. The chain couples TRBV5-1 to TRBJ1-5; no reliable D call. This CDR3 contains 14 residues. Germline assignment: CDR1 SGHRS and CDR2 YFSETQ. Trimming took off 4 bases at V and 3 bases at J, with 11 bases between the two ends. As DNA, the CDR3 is TGCGCCAGCAGCCCGACGGGAGACAATCAGCCCCAGCATTTT. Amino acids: CASSPTGDNQPQHF.

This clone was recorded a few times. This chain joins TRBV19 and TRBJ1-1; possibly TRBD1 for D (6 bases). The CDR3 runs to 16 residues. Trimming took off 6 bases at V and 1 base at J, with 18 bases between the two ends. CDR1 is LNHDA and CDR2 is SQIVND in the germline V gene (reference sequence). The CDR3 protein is CASRKTGTQGNTEAFF. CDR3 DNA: TGTGCCAGTAGGAAAACAGGGACCCAGGGGAACACTGAAGCTTTCTTT. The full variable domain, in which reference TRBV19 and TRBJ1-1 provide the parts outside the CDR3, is DGGITQSPKYLFRKEGQNVTLSCEQNLNHDAMYWYRQDPGQGLRLIYYSQIVNDFQKGDIAEGYSVSREKKESFPLTVTSAQKNPTAFYLCASRKTGTQGNTEAFFGQGTRLTVV.

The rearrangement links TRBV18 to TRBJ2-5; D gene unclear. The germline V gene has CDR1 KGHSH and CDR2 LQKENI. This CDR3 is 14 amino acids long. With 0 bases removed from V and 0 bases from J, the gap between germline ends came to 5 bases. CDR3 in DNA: TGTGCCAGCTCACCACCCGAGTACCAAGAGACCCAGTACTTC. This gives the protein CASSPPEYQETQYF.

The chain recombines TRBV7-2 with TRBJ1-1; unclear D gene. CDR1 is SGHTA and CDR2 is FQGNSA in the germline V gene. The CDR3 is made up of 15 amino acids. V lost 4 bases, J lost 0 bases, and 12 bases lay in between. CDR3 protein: CASSSQAILNTEAFF. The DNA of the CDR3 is TGTGCCAGCAGCTCACAAGCGATTCTGAACACTGAAGCTTTCTTT.

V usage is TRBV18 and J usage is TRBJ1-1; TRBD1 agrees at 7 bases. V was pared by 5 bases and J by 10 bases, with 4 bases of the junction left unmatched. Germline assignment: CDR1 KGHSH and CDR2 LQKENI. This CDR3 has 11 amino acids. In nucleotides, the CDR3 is TGTGCCAGCTCAGAAGGACAGGTAGCTTTCTTT. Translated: CASSEGQVAFF.

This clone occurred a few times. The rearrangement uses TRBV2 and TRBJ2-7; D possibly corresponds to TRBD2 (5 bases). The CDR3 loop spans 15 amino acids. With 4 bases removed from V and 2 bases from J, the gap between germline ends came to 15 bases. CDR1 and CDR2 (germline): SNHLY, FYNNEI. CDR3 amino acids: CASSVGSGYTYEQYF. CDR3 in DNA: TGTGCCAGCAGTGTTGGTTCGGGATATACCTACGAGCAGTACTTC.

CDR3 protein: CASSPGPPHYEQYF. The CDR3 DNA reads as TGCGCCAGCAGTCCAGGGCCCCCCCATTACGAGCAGTACTTC. The gene calls are TRBV10-1 and TRBJ2-7; the D gene is possibly TRBD1 (5 bases). Between the trimmed V and J ends, which lost 5 bases and 4 bases, there was a span of 15 bases. Germline values: CDR1 WNHNN, CDR2 SYGVQD (reference sequence). The CDR3 is 14 residues long.

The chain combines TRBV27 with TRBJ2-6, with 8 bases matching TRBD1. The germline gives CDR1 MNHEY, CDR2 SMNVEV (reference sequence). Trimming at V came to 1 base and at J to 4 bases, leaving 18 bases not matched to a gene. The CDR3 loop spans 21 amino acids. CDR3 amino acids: CASSLFFGRGLMVGGANVLTF. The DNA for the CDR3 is TGTGCCAGCAGTTTATTTTTCGGCAGGGGGCTCATGGTAGGAGGGGCCAACGTCCTGACTTTC.

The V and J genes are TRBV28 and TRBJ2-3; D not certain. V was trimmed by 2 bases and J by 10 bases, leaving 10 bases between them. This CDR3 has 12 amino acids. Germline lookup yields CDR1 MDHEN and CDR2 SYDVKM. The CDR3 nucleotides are TGTGCCAGCAGTTTAAGGCGGTTATCGCAGTATTTT. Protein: CASSLRRLSQYF.

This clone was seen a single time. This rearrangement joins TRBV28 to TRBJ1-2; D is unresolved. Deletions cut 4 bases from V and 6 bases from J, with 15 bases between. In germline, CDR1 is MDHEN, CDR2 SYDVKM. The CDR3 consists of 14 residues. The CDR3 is CASSSNSGPDGYTF. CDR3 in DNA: TGTGCCAGCAGTTCAAATAGCGGACCAGATGGCTACACCTTC.

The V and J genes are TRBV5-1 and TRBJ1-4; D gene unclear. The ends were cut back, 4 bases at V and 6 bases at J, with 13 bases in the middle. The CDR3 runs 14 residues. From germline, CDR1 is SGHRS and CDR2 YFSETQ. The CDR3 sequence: CASSPTGSYEKLFF. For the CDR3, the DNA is TGCGCCAGCAGCCCGACCGGTTCCTATGAAAAACTGTTTTTT.

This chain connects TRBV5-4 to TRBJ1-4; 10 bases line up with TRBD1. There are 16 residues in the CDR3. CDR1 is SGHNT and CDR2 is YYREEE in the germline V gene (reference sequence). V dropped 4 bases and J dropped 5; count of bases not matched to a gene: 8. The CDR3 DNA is TGTGCCAGCAGCCGAGGTGGACAGGGGGTCAATGAAAAACTGTTTTTT. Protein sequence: CASSRGGQGVNEKLFF.

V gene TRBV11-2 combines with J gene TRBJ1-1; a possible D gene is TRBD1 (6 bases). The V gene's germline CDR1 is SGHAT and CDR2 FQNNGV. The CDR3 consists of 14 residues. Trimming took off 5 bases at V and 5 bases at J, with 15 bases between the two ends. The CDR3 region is CASSPETGATEAFF. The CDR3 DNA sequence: TGTGCCAGCAGCCCAGAAACGGGGGCGACTGAAGCTTTCTTT.

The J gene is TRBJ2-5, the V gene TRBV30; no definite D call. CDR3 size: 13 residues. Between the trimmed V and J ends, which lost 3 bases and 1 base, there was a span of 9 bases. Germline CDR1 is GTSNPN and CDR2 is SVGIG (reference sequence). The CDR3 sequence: CAWSPLFQETQYF. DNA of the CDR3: TGTGCCTGGAGCCCCCTATTCCAAGAGACCCAGTACTTC. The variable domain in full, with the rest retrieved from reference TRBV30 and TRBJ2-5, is SQTIHQWPATLVQPVGSPLSLECTVEGTSNPNLYWYRQAAGRGLQLLFYSVGIGQISSEVPQNLSASRPQDRQFILSSKKLLLSDSGFYLCAWSPLFQETQYFGPGTRLLVL.

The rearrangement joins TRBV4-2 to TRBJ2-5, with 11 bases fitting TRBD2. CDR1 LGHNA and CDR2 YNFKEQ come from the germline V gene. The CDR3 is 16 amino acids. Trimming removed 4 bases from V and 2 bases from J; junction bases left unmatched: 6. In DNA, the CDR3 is TGTGCCAGCAGCCTTACTAGCGGGAGCCTACAAGAGACCCAGTACTTC. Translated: CASSLTSGSLQETQYF.